This T cell receptor (beta chain) stems from a study of blood T cell repertoires in COVID-19. Whole-study context: The United States, Italy and Spain provided the acute and convalescent COVID-19 samples. The cDNA or gDNA used as material had been derived from T cells, B-cell-depleted T cells, or PBMCs.

Study processing details: Amplification of reference gene primers provided the estimated nucleated cell counts. Clones were sequenced by immunoSEQ multiplex PCR, and TCRdb holds only the in-frame ones, with some missing. Clone size and the V and J calls come from that table; the DNA yielded D and trimming. The table has about 120,000 clones, approximately 87% seen once. This CDR3 is built from 13 residues. Trimming took 4 bases from V and 1 from J, leaving 6 bases between them. CDR1 and CDR2 (germline): SGHTA, FQGTGA. Sequencing was performed on peripheral blood. The chain carries TRBV7-3 and TRBJ2-3; D might be TRBD1 (6 bases). The receptor was isolated from a man in his sixties with acute or convalescent COVID-19. The CDR3 DNA follows: TGTGCCAGCAGCTCAGGGGGCACAGATACGCAGTATTTT. Encoded protein: CASSSGGTDTQYF.